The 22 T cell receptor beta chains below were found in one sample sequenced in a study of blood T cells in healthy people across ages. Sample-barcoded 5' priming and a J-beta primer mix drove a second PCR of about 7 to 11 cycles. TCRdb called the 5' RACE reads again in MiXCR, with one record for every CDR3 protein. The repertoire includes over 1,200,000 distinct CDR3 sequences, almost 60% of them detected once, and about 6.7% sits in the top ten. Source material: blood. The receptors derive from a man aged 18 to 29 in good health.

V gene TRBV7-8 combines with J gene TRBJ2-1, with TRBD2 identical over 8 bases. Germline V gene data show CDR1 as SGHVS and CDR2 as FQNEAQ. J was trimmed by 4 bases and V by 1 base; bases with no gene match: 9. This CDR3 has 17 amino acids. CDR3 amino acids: CASSLVRAGGPYNEQFF. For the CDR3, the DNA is TGTGCCAGCAGCTTAGTTAGGGCGGGGGGACCATACAATGAGCAGTTCTTC.

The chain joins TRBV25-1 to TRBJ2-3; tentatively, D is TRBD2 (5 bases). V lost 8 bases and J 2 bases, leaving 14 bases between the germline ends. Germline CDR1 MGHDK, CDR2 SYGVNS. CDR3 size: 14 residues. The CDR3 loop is CASSGITLTDTQYF. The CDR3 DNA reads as TGTGCCAGCTCCGGGATCACACTCACAGATACGCAGTATTTT.

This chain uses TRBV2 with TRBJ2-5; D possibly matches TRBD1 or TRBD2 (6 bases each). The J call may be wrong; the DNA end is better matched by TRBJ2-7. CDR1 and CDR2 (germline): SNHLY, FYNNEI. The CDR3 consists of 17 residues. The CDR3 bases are TGTGCCAGCAGTGAATGGGGGGTCGGGACACTAAACTACGAGCAGTACTTC. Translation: CASSEWGVGTLNYEQYF.

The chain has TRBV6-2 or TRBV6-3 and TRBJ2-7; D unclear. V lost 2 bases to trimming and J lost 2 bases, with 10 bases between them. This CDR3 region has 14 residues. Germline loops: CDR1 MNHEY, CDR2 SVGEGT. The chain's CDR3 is CASSYDTSTYEQYF. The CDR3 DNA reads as TGTGCCAGCAGTTACGATACCAGCACCTACGAGCAGTACTTC.

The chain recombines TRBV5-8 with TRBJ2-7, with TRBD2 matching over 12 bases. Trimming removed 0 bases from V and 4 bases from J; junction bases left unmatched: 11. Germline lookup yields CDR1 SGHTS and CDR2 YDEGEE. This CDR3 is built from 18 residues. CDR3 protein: CASSLARGLAGHRYEQYF. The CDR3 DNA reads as TGTGCCAGCAGCTTGGCCCGGGGACTAGCGGGCCACCGGTACGAGCAGTACTTC. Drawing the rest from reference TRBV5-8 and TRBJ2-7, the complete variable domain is EAGVTQSPTHLIKTRGQQATLRCSPISGHTSVYWYQQALGLGLQFLLWYDEGEERNRGNFPPRFSGRQFPNYSSELNVNALELEDSALYLCASSLARGLAGHRYEQYFGPGTRLTVT.

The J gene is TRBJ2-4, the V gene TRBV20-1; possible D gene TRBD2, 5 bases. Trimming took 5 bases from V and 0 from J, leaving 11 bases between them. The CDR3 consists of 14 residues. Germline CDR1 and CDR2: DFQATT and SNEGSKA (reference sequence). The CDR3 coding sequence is TGCAGTGCTGAGAGGGATCCAGCCAAAAACATTCAGTACTTC. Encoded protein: CSAERDPAKNIQYF.

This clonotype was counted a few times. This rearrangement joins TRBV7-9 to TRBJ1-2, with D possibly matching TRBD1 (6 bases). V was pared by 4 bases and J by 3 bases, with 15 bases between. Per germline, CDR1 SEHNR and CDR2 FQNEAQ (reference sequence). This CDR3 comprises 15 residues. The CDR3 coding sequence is TGTGCCAGCAGCTACGCAACAGGGTATGACTATGGCTACACCTTC. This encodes CASSYATGYDYGYTF.

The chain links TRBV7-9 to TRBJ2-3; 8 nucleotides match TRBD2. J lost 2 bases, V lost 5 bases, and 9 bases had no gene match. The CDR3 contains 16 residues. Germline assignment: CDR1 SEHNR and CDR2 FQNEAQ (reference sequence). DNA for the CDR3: TGTGCCAGCAGCCCTGAGGAGACTAGCGACACAGATACGCAGTATTTT. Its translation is CASSPEETSDTDTQYF.

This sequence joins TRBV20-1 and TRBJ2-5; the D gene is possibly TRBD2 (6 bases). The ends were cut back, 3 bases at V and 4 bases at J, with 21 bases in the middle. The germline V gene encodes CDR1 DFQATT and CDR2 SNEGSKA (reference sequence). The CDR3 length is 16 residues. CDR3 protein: CSARFGFYLATETQYF. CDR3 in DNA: TGCAGTGCTAGGTTTGGGTTCTATCTAGCGACAGAGACCCAGTACTTC.

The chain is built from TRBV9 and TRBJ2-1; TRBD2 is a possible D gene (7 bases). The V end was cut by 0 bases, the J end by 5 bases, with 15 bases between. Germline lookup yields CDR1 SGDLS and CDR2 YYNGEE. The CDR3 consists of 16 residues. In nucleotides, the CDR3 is TGTGCCAGCAGCGTAGCTATTAGGGGGGGTGACAATGAGCAGTTCTTC. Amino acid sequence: CASSVAIRGGDNEQFF.

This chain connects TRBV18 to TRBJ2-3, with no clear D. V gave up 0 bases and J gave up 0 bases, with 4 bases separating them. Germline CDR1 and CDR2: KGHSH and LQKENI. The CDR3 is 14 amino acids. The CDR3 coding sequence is TGTGCCAGCTCACCACCCCTAAGCACAGATACGCAGTATTTT. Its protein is CASSPPLSTDTQYF. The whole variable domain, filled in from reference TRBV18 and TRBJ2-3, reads NAGVMQNPRHLVRRRGQEARLRCSPMKGHSHVYWYRQLPEEGLKFMVYLQKENIIDESGMPKERFSAEFPKEGPSILRIQQVVRGDSAAYFCASSPPLSTDTQYFGPGTRLTVL.

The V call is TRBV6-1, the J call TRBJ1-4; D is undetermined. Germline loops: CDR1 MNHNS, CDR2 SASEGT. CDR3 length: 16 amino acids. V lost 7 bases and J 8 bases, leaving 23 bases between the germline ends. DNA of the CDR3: TGTGCCAGCACCGGTTCACCAGAAGATTTCGCAGAAAAACTGTTTTTT. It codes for CASTGSPEDFAEKLFF.

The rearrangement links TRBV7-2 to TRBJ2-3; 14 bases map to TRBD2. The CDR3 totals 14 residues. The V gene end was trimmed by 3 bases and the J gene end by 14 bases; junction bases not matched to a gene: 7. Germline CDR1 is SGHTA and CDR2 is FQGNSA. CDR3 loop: CASSLGTSGSVVYF. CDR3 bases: TGTGCCAGCAGCTTGGGGACTAGCGGGAGCGTGGTGTATTTT.

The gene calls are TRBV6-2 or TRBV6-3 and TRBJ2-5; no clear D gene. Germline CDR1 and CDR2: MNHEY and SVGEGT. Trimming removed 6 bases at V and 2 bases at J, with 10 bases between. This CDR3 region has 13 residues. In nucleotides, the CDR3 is TGTGCCAGCAGATTGATACCGCAAGAGACCCAGTACTTC. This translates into CASRLIPQETQYF.

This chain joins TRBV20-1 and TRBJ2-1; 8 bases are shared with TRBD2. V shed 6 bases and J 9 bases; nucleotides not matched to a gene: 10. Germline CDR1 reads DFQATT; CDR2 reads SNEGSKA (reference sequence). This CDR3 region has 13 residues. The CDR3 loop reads CSARNREGTEQFF. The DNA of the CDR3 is TGCAGTGCCAGAAACCGGGAGGGCACTGAGCAGTTCTTC.

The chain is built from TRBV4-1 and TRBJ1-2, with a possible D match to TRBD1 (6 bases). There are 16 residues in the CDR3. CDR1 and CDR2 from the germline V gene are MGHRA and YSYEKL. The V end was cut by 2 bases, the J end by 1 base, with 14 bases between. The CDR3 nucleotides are TGCGCCAGCAGCCAAATAGGACAGCAGCGTAACTATGGCTACACCTTC. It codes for CASSQIGQQRNYGYTF.

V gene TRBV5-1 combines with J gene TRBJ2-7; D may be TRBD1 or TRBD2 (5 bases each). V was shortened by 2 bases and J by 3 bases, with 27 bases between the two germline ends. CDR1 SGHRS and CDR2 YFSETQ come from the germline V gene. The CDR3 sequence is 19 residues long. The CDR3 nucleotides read TGCGCCAGCAGCTTATTGACAGAGACCAACACTAGTGCCGACTACGAGCAGTACTTC. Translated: CASSLLTETNTSADYEQYF.

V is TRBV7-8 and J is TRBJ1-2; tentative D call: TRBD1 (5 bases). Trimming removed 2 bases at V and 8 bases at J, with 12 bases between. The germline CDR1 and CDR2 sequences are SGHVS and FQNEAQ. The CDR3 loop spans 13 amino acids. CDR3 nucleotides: TGTGCCAGCAGCTTAATACCCAGGGACGGCTACACCTTC. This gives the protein CASSLIPRDGYTF.

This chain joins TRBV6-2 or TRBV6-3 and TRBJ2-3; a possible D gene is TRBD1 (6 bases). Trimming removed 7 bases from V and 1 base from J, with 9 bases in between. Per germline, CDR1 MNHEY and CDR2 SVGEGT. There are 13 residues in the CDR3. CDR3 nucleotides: TGTGCCAGCAAACGACAGGGCACAGATACGCAGTATTTT. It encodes CASKRQGTDTQYF.

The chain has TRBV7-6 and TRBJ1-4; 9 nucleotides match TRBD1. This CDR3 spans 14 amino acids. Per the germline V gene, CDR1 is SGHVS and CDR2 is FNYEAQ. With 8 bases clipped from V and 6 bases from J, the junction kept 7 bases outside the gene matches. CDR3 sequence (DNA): TGTGCCAGCGCACCGGGACAGGGTTATGAAAAACTGTTTTTT. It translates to CASAPGQGYEKLFF.

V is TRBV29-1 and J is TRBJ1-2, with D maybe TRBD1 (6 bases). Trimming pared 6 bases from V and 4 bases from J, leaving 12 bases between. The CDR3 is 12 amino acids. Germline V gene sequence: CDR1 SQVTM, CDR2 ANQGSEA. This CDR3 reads CSVEGEVYGYTF. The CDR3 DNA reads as TGCAGCGTAGAGGGGGAAGTCTATGGCTACACCTTC. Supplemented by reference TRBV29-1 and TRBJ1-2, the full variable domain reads SAVISQKPSRDICQRGTSLTIQCQVDSQVTMMFWYRQQPGQSLTLIATANQGSEATYESGFVIDKFPISRPNLTFSTLTVSNMSPEDSSIYLCSVEGEVYGYTFGSGTRLTVV.

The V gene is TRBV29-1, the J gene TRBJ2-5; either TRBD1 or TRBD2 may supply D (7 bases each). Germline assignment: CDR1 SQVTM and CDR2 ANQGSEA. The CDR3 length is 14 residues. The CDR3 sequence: CTSSGTETYNEQYF. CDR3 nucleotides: TGCACCTCCAGCGGGACAGAGACCTACAATGAGCAGTACTTC.